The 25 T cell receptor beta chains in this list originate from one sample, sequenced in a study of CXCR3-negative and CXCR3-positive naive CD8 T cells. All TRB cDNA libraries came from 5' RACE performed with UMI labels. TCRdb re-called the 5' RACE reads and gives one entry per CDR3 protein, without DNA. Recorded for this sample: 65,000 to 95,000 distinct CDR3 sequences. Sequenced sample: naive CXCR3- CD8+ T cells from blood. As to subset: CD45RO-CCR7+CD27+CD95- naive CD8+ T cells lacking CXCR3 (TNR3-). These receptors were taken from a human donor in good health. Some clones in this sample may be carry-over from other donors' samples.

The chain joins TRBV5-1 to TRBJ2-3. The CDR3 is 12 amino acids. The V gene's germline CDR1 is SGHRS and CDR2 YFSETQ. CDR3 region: CASSNPTDTQYF. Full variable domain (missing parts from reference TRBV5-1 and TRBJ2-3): KAGVTQTPRYLIKTRGQQVTLSCSPISGHRSVSWYQQTPGQGLQFLFEYFSETQRNKGNFPGRFSGRQFSNSRSEMNVSTLELGDSALYLCASSNPTDTQYFGPGTRLTVL.

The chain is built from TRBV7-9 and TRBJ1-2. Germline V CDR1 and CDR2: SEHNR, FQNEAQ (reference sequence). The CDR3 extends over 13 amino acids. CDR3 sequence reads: CASSLRENYGYTF.

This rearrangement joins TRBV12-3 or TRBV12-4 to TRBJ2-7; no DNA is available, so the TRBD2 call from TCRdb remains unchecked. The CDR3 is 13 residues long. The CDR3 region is CASSPAGGYEQYF.

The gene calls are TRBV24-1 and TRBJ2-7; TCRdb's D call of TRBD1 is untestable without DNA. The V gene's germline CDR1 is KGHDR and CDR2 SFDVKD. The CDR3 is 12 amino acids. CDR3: CATSARTGEQYF.

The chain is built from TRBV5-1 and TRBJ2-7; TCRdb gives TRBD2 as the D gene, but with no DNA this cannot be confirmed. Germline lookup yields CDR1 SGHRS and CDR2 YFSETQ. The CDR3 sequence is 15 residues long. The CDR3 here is CASSLAASGRAEQYF. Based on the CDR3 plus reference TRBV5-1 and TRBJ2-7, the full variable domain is KAGVTQTPRYLIKTRGQQVTLSCSPISGHRSVSWYQQTPGQGLQFLFEYFSETQRNKGNFPGRFSGRQFSNSRSEMNVSTLELGDSALYLCASSLAASGRAEQYFGPGTRLTVT.

The CDR3 is CASRRYEGEAFF. The chain joins TRBV7-9 to TRBJ1-1. Germline values: CDR1 SEHNR, CDR2 FQNEAQ (reference sequence). This CDR3 has 12 amino acids.

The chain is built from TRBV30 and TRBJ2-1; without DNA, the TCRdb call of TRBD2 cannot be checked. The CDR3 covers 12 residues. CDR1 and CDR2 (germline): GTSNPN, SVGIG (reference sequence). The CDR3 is CAWRYSGSEQFF.

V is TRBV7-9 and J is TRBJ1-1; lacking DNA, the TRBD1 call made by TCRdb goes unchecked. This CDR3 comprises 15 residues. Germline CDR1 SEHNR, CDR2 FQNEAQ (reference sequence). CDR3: CASSRTRAADTEAFF.

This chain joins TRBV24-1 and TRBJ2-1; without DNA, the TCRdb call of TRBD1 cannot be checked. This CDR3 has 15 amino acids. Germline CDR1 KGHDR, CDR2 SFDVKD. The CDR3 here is CATSDSPGDGGEQFF.

CDR3 in amino acids: CASSQDPSYNEQFF. The chain links TRBV4-1 to TRBJ2-1. The CDR3 covers 14 residues. Germline V gene lookup returns CDR1 MGHRA and CDR2 YSYEKL.

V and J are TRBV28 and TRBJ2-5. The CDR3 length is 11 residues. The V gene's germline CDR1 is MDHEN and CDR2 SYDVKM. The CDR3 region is CASSLATLQYF.

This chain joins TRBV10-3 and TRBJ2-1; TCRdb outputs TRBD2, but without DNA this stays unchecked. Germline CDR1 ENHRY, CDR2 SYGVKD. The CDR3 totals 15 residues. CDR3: CAISEPQGGYNEQFF.

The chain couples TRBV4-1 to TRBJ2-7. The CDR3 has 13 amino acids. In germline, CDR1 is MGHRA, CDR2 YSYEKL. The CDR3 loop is CASSHGLGYEQYF.

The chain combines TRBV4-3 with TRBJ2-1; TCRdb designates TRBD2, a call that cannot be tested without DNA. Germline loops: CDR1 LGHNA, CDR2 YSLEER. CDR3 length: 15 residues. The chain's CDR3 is CASSQFSGDYNEQFF.

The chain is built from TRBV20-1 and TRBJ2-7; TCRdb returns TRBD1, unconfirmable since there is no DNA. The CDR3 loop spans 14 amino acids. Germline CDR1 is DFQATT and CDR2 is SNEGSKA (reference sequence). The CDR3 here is CSAPLTGNYYEQYF.

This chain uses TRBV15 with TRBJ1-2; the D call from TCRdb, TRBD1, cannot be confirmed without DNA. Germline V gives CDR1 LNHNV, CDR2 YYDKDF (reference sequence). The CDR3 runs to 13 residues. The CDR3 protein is CATSSLDRVGYTF.

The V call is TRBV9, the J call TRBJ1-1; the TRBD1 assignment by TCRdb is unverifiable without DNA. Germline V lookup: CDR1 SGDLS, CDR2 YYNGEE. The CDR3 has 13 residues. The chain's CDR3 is CASSVDRGTEAFF.

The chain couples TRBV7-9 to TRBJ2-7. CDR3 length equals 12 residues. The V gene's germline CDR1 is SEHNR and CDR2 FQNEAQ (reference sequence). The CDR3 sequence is CASSLALNEQYF.

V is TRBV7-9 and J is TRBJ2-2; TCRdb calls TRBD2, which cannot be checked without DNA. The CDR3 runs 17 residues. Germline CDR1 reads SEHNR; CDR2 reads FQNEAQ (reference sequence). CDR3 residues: CASSQSGPADYTGELFF.

The CDR3 loop reads CASSLRQGVPYEQYF. The rearrangement uses TRBV5-5 and TRBJ2-7; TCRdb proposes TRBD1, but this gene call is untestable without DNA. Germline values: CDR1 SGHKS, CDR2 YYEKEE (reference sequence). The CDR3 sequence is 15 residues long.

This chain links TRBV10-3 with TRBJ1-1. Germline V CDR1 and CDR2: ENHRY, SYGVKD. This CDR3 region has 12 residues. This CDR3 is CATTGGDTEAFF.

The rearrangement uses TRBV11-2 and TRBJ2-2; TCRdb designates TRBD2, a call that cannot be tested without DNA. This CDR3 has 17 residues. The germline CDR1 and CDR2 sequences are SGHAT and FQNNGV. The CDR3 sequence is CASSLTSGGRDTGELFF.

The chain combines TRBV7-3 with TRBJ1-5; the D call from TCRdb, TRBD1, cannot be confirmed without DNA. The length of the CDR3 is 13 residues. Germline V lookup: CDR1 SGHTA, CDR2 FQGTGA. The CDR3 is CASSLDPGWPQHF.

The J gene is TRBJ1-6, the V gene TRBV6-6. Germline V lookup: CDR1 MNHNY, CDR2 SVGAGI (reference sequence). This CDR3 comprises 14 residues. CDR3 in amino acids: CASSARSYNSPLHF.

CDR3 amino acids: CSGETENQETQYF. This rearrangement joins TRBV29-1 to TRBJ2-5; the TCRdb call, TRBD1, lacks DNA for checking. The germline CDR1 and CDR2 sequences are SQVTM and ANQGSEA. The CDR3 runs 13 residues.